Reported below is one T cell receptor (beta chain). What it binds is unknown. The data are from a study of siplizumab effects on memory and regulatory T cells. General observations from the study: Naive versus memory phenotype went unassigned for roughly 75-97% of proliferating CD4+ or CD8+ clones. Among sequences traceable to unstimulated CD4+ memory cells, alloreactive ones were significantly reduced by siplizumab.

Using immunoSEQ multiplex PCR, the repertoire was profiled, and TCRdb retains in-frame clones only, with some absent. This sample has some 110,000 clones, with over 90% found just once. Germline V gives CDR1 SGHNT, CDR2 YYREEE (reference sequence). The CDR3 has 15 residues. V was cut by 3 bases and J by 2 bases, with 11 bases left in between. The source material was Tregs sorted from blood. The chain joins TRBV5-4 to TRBJ1-4; tentatively, D is TRBD1 (6 bases). The source is a human donor in good health. CDR3 DNA sequence: TGTGCCAGCAGCTGGGGGGGGGCTACTAATGAAAAACTGTTTTTT. Its protein is CASSWGGATNEKLFF.